This record covers a single TCR beta chain. No antigen is known for it. These data come from a study of blood T cells in healthy people across ages. The CDR3 covers 15 residues. CDR1 is LNHDA and CDR2 is SQIVND in the germline V gene (reference sequence). Trimming left V 5 bases short and J 0 bases short, with 11 bases between. Study observations and caveats: No conclusive comparison of naive versus antigen-experienced cells was possible with unsorted PBMCs.

Next came a second PCR, run for about 6 to 12 cycles, which used a sample-barcoded 5' primer along with a J-beta primer mix. Each CDR3 protein is one row after TCRdb ran MiXCR on the 5' RACE reads. The sample yields 650,000 to 1,000,000 distinct CDR3 sequences, roughly 34% seen once. The origin of this receptor is a man younger than 35 in good health. This chain joins TRBV19 and TRBJ2-1; D not certain. The source material was blood. The DNA of the CDR3 is TGTGCCAGTAGTGGCTCCATGGGCTCCTACAATGAGCAGTTCTTC. Translating gives CASSGSMGSYNEQFF.